Sequencing of this T cell receptor (beta chain) was carried out in a study of identical twins. This clonotype was observed many times. The target antigen is unknown. J lost 3 bases, V lost 6 bases, and 1 base had no gene match. The CDR3 extends over 13 amino acids. The germline V gene has CDR1 MGHDK and CDR2 SYGVNS. From the 5' RACE reads, TCRdb called clonotypes with MiXCR, one entry per CDR3 protein. This table has 650,000 to 800,000 distinct CDR3 sequences, around 8.3% appearing once. The study's findings and limits: Within beta out-of-frame sequences, the excess sharing observed between twins was weaker.

These sequences were also reported in another study, on yellow fever vaccine responses in identical twins.

The genes are TRBV25-1 and TRBJ2-5; TRBD2 agrees at 10 bases. Sequencing was performed on PBMCs. This sequence was found in a woman under 30 in good health. Written as DNA, the CDR3 is TGTGCCAGCAGAACTAGCGGGGAAGAGACCCAGTACTTC. Protein: CASRTSGEETQYF.